The T cell receptor beta chain described here comes from a study of shared clonotypes between healthy human individuals. Positive CCR7 selection of CD45RO-negative cells yielded the naive CD8 cells, and terminally differentiated effector memory CD45RA+ cells were excluded. TCRdb's copy holds only in-frame clones and misses some; the assay was immunoSEQ multiplex PCR. The repertoire holds about 2.1 million clones, with around 93% as singletons. The CDR3 has 15 amino acids. Germline V gene data show CDR1 as MNHEY and CDR2 as SVGAGI. Deletions cut 2 bases from V and 8 bases from J, with 16 bases between.

Material for sequencing was naive CD8+ T cells from PBMCs. The sequence came from a man aged 18-30 years in good health. Some clones in this sample may be carry-over from other donors' samples. The gene calls are TRBV6-5 and TRBJ2-1, with D possibly TRBD1 on 6 matching bases. CDR3 in amino acids: CASSYRQGSLDEQFF. The CDR3 DNA is TGTGCCAGCAGTTACAGGCAGGGGTCTTTGGATGAGCAGTTCTTC.